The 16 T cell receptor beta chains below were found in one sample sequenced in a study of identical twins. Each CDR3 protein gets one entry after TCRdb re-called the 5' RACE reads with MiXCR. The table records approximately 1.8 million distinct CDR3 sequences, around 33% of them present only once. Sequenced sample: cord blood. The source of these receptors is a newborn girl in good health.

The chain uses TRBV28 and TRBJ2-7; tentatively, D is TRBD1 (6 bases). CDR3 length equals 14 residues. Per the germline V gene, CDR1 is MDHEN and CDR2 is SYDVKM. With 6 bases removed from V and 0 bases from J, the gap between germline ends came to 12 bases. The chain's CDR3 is CASRLQGYSYEQYF. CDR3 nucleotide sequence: TGTGCCAGCAGGCTCCAGGGGTACTCCTACGAGCAGTACTTC.

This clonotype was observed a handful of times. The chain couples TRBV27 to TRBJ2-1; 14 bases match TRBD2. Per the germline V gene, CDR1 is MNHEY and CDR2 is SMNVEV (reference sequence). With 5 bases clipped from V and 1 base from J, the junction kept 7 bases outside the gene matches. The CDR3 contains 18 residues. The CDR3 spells CASSTGLAGGLSYNEQFF. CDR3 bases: TGTGCCAGCAGTACCGGACTAGCGGGAGGTTTGTCCTACAATGAGCAGTTCTTC.

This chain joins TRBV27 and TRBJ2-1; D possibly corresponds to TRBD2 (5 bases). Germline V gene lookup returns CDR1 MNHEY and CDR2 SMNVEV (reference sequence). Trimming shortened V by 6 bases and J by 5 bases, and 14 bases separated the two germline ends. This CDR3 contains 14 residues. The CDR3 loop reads CASSGPASNNEQFF. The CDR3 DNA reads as TGTGCCAGCAGCGGGCCAGCTAGCAACAATGAGCAGTTCTTC.

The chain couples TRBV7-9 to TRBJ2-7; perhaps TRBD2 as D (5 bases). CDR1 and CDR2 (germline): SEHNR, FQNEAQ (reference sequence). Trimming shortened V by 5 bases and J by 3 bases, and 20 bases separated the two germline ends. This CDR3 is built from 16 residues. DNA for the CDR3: TGTGCCAGCAGCCGGAGGACCAGACCCCCTCTCTACGAGCAGTACTTC. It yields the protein CASSRRTRPPLYEQYF.

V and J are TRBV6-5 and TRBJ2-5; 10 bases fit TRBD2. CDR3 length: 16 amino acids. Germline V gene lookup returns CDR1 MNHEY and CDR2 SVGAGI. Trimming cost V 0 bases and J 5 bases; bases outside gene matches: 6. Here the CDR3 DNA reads TGTGCCAGCAGTTACTCGATTAGCGGGAGGTGGGAGACCCAGTACTTC. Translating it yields CASSYSISGRWETQYF.

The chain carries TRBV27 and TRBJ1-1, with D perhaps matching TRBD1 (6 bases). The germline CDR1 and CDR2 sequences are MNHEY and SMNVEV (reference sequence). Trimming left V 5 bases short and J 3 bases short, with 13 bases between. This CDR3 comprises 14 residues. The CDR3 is CASSTDSWDTEAFF. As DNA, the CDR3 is TGTGCCAGCAGTACGGACAGTTGGGACACTGAAGCTTTCTTT.

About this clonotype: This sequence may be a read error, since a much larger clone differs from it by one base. The CDR3, as DNA: TGTGCCAGCAGCTCCATAGCGGGGGGCCCCTACAATGAGCAGTACTTC. This encodes CASSSIAGGPYNEQYF. This sequence joins TRBV11-2 and TRBJ2-7; 10 nucleotides line up with TRBD2. J lost 7 bases, V lost 4 bases, and 13 bases had no gene match. Germline V CDR1 and CDR2: SGHAT, FQNNGV. This CDR3 is 16 amino acids long.

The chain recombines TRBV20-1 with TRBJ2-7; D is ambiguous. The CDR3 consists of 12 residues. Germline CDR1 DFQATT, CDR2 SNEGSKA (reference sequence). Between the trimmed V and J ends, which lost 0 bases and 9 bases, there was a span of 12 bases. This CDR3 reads CSAREPDLGQYF. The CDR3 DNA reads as TGCAGTGCTAGAGAGCCTGATCTGGGGCAGTACTTC.

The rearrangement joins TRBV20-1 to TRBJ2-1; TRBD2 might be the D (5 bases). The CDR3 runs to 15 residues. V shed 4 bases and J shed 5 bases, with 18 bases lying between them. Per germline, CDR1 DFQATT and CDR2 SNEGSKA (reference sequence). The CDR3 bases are TGCAGTGCTAACGGACTCCCCAAGGTTAACAATGAGCAGTTCTTC. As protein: CSANGLPKVNNEQFF.

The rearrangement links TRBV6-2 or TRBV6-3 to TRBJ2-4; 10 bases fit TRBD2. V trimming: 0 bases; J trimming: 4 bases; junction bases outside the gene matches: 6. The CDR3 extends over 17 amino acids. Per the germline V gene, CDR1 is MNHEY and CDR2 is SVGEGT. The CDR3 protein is CASSYSQRGGQKNIQYF. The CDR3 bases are TGTGCCAGCAGTTACTCCCAGCGGGGGGGACAGAAAAACATTCAGTACTTC.

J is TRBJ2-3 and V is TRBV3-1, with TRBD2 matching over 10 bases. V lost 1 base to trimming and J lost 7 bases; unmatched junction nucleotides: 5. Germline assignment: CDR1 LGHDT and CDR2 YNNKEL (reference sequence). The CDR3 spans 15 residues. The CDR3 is CASSQVGTSDNTQYF. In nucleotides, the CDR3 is TGTGCCAGCAGCCAAGTGGGGACTAGCGATAATACGCAGTATTTT.

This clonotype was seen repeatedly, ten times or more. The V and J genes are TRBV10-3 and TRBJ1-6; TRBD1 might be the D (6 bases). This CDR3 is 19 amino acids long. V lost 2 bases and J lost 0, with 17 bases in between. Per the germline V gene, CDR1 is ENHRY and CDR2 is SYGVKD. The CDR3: CAISEHRDTDSSYNSPLHF. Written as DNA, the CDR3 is TGTGCCATCAGTGAGCACCGGGACACCGATAGCTCCTATAATTCACCCCTCCACTTT.

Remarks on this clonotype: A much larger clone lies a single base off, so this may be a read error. The CDR3 region has the DNA TGTGCCAGCACCGGGTCCTACGAGCAGTTCTTC. This gives the protein CASTGSYEQFF. The rearrangement joins TRBV6-2 or TRBV6-3 to TRBJ2-1; D remains ambiguous. V lost 7 bases and J lost 10, with 11 bases in between. The CDR3 sequence is 11 residues long. Germline lookup yields CDR1 MNHEY and CDR2 SVGEGT.

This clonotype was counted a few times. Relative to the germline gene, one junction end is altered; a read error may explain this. For the CDR3, the DNA is TGTGCCAGCAGCTTGGCTAGCGGGGGGTTCACATATACGCAGTATTTT. It codes for CASSLASGGFTYTQYF. The V gene is TRBV5-4, the J gene TRBJ2-3; 11 nucleotides agree with TRBD2. This CDR3 spans 16 amino acids. Germline loops: CDR1 SGHNT, CDR2 YYREEE (reference sequence).

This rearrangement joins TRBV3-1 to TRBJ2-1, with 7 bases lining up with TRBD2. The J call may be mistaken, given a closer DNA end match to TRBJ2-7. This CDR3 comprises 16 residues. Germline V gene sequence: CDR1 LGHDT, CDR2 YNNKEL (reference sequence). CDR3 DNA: TGTGCCAGCAGCCAAGTTCCAGACCTGACTAGCCATGAGCAGTACTTC. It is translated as CASSQVPDLTSHEQYF.

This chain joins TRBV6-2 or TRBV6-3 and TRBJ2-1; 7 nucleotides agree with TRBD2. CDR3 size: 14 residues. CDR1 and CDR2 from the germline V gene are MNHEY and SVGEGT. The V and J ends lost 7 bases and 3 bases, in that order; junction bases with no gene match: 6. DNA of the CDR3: TGTGCCAGCAAGTGGGGGGGGAACTACAATGAGCAGTTCTTC. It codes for CASKWGGNYNEQFF.